These 16 T cell receptor beta chains originate from one sample sequenced in a study of T cells in women clearing cervical HPV infection. Profiling relied on immunoSEQ multiplex PCR, and the TCRdb table lists in-frame clones only, not all of them. This table holds around 37,000 clones. The sample taken for sequencing was blood buffy coat. These receptors were taken from a woman between 18 and 70 years old with a cervical HPV16 infection that either progressed to CIN3+ or cleared (not recorded which).

Details on this clone: The observed sequence ends 3 residues before the CDR3 terminus, with the missing tail filled in from the germline J gene. This chain uses TRBV12-3 or TRBV12-4 with TRBJ2-1, with TRBD2 matching 12 bases. Trimming took 3 bases from V and 5 from J; bases not matched to a gene: 2. The CDR3 length is 15 residues. The CDR3 is CASSLTSGGHNEQFF. CDR3 bases read: TGTGCCAGCAGTTTGACTAGCGGGGGACACAATGAG.

Notes on this clone: From the germline J gene comes the end of the CDR3, since the read stops 3 residues before it. The genes are TRBV7-9 and TRBJ1-1, with D hard to call. V dropped 2 bases and J dropped 2 bases, with 3 bases sitting between them. There are 12 residues in the CDR3. In germline, CDR1 is SEHNR, CDR2 FQNEAQ (reference sequence). The part of the CDR3 DNA that was read is TGTGCCAGCAGCTTATTAAACACTGAA. This codes for CASSLLNTE. The whole CDR3 reads CASSLLNTEAFF.

Comment on this clone: The read falls 3 residues short of the CDR3 end, and the missing part is taken from the germline J gene. This chain connects TRBV19 to TRBJ2-7; 10 positions match TRBD1. CDR1 and CDR2 from the germline V gene are LNHDA and SQIVND (reference sequence). The CDR3 runs 14 residues. V trimming: 6 bases; J trimming: 5 bases; junction bases outside the gene matches: 7. The CDR3 protein is CASSYWDRGDEQYF. CDR3 bases read: TGTGCCAGTAGCTACTGGGACAGGGGAGACGAG.

Remarks on this clone: The read terminates 3 residues before the CDR3 end, so the remaining end is supplied by the germline J gene. This chain connects TRBV6-2 or TRBV6-3 to TRBJ2-3; 14 nucleotides align to TRBD2. Germline CDR1 and CDR2: MNHEY and SVGEGT. This CDR3 spans 13 amino acids. Germline trimming cut 5 bases from V and 8 bases from J; bases unmatched to any gene: 0. The CDR3: CASSGLAGGTQYF. The DNA read from the CDR3 is TGTGCCAGCAGTGGACTAGCGGGGGGTACG.

On this clone: The read finishes 3 residues shy of the CDR3 end, and the germline J gene is used to complete it. This chain uses TRBV2 with TRBJ2-3; 7 nucleotides align to TRBD1. With 1 base clipped from V and 4 bases from J, the junction kept 8 bases outside the gene matches. This CDR3 has 16 amino acids. Germline values: CDR1 SNHLY, CDR2 FYNNEI. CDR3 amino acids: CASSEGPGGIPDTQYF. Incomplete CDR3 DNA: TGTGCCAGCAGTGAAGGGCCAGGGGGAATCCCAGATACG.

A remark on this clone: The missing CDR3 end, 3 residues past where the read stops, is filled in from the germline J gene. The J gene is TRBJ1-5, the V gene TRBV5-3, with D possibly TRBD1 on 5 matching bases. TRBV5-3 is filed as an ORF, its function uncertain. This CDR3 has 12 residues. With 10 bases removed from V and 1 base from J, the gap between germline ends came to 9 bases. The CDR3 sequence: CAGRTSNQPQHF. The CDR3 bases that were read are TGTGCCGGTAGGACAAGCAATCAGCCC.

As to this clone: The observed sequence ends 3 residues before the CDR3 terminus, with the missing tail filled in from the germline J gene. The chain employs TRBV19 and TRBJ2-4; tentative D call: TRBD1 (6 bases). The CDR3 is 15 residues long. CDR1 and CDR2 (germline): LNHDA, SQIVND (reference sequence). This CDR3 reads CASSLLQGTNYGQYF. The DNA read from the CDR3 is TGTGCCAGTAGTCTTTTACAGGGAACTAACTATGGT.

Details on this clone: The read falls 3 residues short of the CDR3 end, and the missing part is taken from the germline J gene. The chain is built from TRBV10-2 and TRBJ1-2; D remains ambiguous. Germline assignment: CDR1 WSHSY and CDR2 SAAADI. V lost 0 bases to trimming and J lost 7 bases, with 6 bases between them. There are 12 residues in the CDR3. The CDR3: CASSESRGGYTF. The part of the CDR3 DNA that was read is TGCGCCAGCAGTGAGTCCCGGGGTGGC.

Notes on this clone: The sequence runs out 3 residues before the end of the CDR3; the remainder is reconstructed from the germline J gene. V and J are TRBV27 and TRBJ2-3, with D possibly being TRBD2 (6 bases). This CDR3 has 16 residues. CDR1 and CDR2 (germline): MNHEY, SMNVEV (reference sequence). CDR3 in amino acids: CASKQMGLAFQETQYF. CDR3 DNA (partial): TGTGCCAGCAAACAAATGGGGCTAGCGTTCCAAGAGACG.

Of note for this clone: The CDR3 goes on 3 residues after the read ends, and that part is filled in from the germline J gene. This chain links TRBV19 with TRBJ2-7; no definite D call. This CDR3 comprises 11 residues. CDR1 and CDR2 from the germline V gene are LNHDA and SQIVND (reference sequence). V was trimmed by 9 bases and J by 1 base, leaving 7 bases between them. CDR3 DNA, as far as it was read: TGTGCCAGATCCCAATCCTACGAG. Translated, it gives CARSQSYE. The entire CDR3 protein reads CARSQSYEQYF. The full variable domain, its missing parts supplied by reference TRBV19 and TRBJ2-7, is DGGITQSPKYLFRKEGQNVTLSCEQNLNHDAMYWYRQDPGQGLRLIYYSQIVNDFQKGDIAEGYSVSREKKESFPLTVTSAQKNPTAFYLCARSQSYEQYFGPGTRLTVT.

This CDR3 is CASVSAGVGANVLFF. CDR3 DNA, as far as it was read: TGTGCCAGCGTCTCGGCAGGGGTTGGGGCCAACGTA. V and J are TRBV19 and TRBJ1-4; a possible D gene is TRBD1 (6 bases). The sequence runs out 3 residues before the end of the CDR3; the remainder is reconstructed from the germline J gene. This CDR3 has 15 residues. Germline assignment: CDR1 LNHDA and CDR2 SQIVND (reference sequence).

CDR3 DNA (partial): TGTGCCAGTAGTATAACCCTCTCAACAGGGGGGCTCTTCCACGAC. Translating it yields CASSITLSTGGLFHD. The entire CDR3 is CASSITLSTGGLFHDYTF. The chain links TRBV19 to TRBJ1-2; 8 bases match TRBD1. The CDR3 end is not reached by the read, which stops 3 residues before it; the germline J gene fills it in. The CDR3 runs 18 residues. Germline values: CDR1 LNHDA, CDR2 SQIVND (reference sequence).

This CDR3 is CASSSRQDQPQHF. Incomplete CDR3 DNA: TGTGCCAGCAGCTCCCGACAGGATCAGCCC. The V call is TRBV7-6, the J call TRBJ1-5; perhaps TRBD1 as D (6 bases). The CDR3 end lies 3 residues beyond the end of the read and is filled in from the germline J gene. The CDR3 is 13 amino acids. Trimming pared 4 bases from V and 5 bases from J, leaving 9 bases between. Germline V CDR1 and CDR2: SGHVS, FNYEAQ.

Concerning this clone itself: The sequenced fragment ends 3 residues before the CDR3 boundary, so the rest is inferred from the germline J gene. J is TRBJ2-2 and V is TRBV2; unclear D gene. Germline CDR1 SNHLY, CDR2 FYNNEI. The CDR3 is made up of 14 amino acids. The DNA read from the CDR3 is TGTGCCAGCTGCTTGACAAGCACGAATGAAAAG. Its protein is CASCLTSTNEK. The entire CDR3 reads CASCLTSTNEKLFF.

Note on this clone: The observed sequence ends 3 residues before the CDR3 terminus, with the missing tail filled in from the germline J gene. The chain joins TRBV5-1 to TRBJ1-2; a possible D gene is TRBD1 (5 bases). Trimming cost V 4 bases and J 3 bases, with 10 bases left between them. This CDR3 region has 13 residues. CDR1 is SGHRS and CDR2 is YFSETQ in the germline V gene. The CDR3 protein is CASSVTGDYGYTF. The CDR3 DNA, read in part, is TGCGCCAGCAGCGTAACAGGAGACTATGGC.

In the case of this clone: The sequence runs out 3 residues before the end of the CDR3; the remainder is reconstructed from the germline J gene. V usage is TRBV5-6 and J usage is TRBJ2-7; no firm D call. The CDR3 has 15 residues. Germline V lookup: CDR1 SGHDT, CDR2 YYEEEE. V lost 3 bases to trimming and J lost 4 bases, with 17 bases between them. The CDR3 sequence: CASSSKLLTEYEQYF. The sequenced part of the CDR3 DNA is TGTGCCAGCAGCTCCAAACTCCTCACCGAATACGAG.